The 27 T cell receptor beta chains below were found in one sample sequenced in a study of blood T cells in healthy people across ages. PCR was performed a second time for roughly 6 to 12 cycles using a sample-barcoded 5' primer and a J-beta primer mix. From the 5' RACE reads, TCRdb called clonotypes with MiXCR, one entry per CDR3 protein. The table records more than 650,000 distinct CDR3 sequences, 20% to 25% of them present only once. The sample taken for sequencing was blood. The receptors originated from a man in his 70s in good health.

The chain recombines TRBV7-7 with TRBJ2-2; D is perhaps TRBD2 (7 bases). CDR1 is SSHAT, CDR2 FNYEAQ, per germline (reference sequence). The CDR3 runs to 14 residues. V dropped 3 bases and J dropped 11 bases, with 16 bases sitting between them. CDR3 in DNA: TGTGCCAGCAGCTTGGGTGGACAGCGGGGAGAGCTGTTTTTT. It encodes CASSLGGQRGELFF.

CDR3 in amino acids: CASSEAGQGYGYTF. CDR3 nucleotide sequence: TGTGCCAGCAGTGAAGCCGGACAGGGGTACGGCTACACCTTC. The chain carries TRBV2 and TRBJ1-2; 9 bases line up with TRBD1. Germline V gives CDR1 SNHLY, CDR2 FYNNEI. CDR3 length equals 14 residues. J gave up 8 bases and V 0 bases, and 4 bases lay outside the gene matches.

The V gene is TRBV27, the J gene TRBJ2-3; 11 nucleotides match TRBD2. J gave up 2 bases and V 6 bases, and 7 bases lay outside the gene matches. The CDR3 totals 16 residues. From germline, CDR1 is MNHEY and CDR2 SMNVEV (reference sequence). CDR3 loop: CASRSSGGPTTDTQYF. The CDR3 DNA reads as TGTGCCAGCAGGTCTAGCGGGGGGCCCACCACAGATACGCAGTATTTT.

V is TRBV5-1 and J is TRBJ2-7; no reliable D call. Germline V lookup: CDR1 SGHRS, CDR2 YFSETQ. The CDR3 has 16 amino acids. Deletions cut 0 bases from V and 0 bases from J, with 13 bases between. Here the CDR3 DNA reads TGCGCCAGCAGCTTGGGGAATCGGGCGAGCTCCTACGAGCAGTACTTC. Protein sequence: CASSLGNRASSYEQYF.

This clonotype was observed a handful of times. This chain connects TRBV5-1 to TRBJ2-5; the match to TRBD1 covers 9 bases. The J call may be incorrect, as the DNA end agrees better with TRBJ2-1. The length of the CDR3 is 16 residues. Germline CDR1 is SGHRS and CDR2 is YFSETQ. The DNA for the CDR3 is TGCGCCAGCAGCTTGGACGGGACAGGGAACCACAATGAGCAGTTCTTC. Translated, it gives CASSLDGTGNHNEQFF.

This clonotype showed up many times. The V and J genes are TRBV7-9 and TRBJ1-1, with TRBD1 matching over 10 bases. Per germline, CDR1 SEHNR and CDR2 FQNEAQ (reference sequence). The CDR3 totals 15 residues. The junction had 9 bases not matched to a gene; V was cut back by 7 bases and J by 4 bases. CDR3 sequence: CASNRGTGEGTEAFF. CDR3 nucleotide sequence: TGTGCCAGCAATAGAGGGACAGGGGAAGGCACTGAAGCTTTCTTT.

V is TRBV13 and J is TRBJ2-1, with 8 bases fitting TRBD2. V lost 6 bases, J lost 0 bases, and 10 bases stayed unmatched. Germline CDR1 PRHDT, CDR2 FYEKMQ (reference sequence). The CDR3 sequence is 17 residues long. This CDR3 reads CASRPRSGGHSYNEQFF. In nucleotides, the CDR3 is TGTGCCAGCAGACCTAGAAGCGGGGGCCACTCCTACAATGAGCAGTTCTTC.

This chain uses TRBV6-6 with TRBJ2-4, with D maybe TRBD1 (6 bases). The CDR3 runs to 12 residues. The V gene's germline CDR1 is MNHNY and CDR2 SVGAGI (reference sequence). Trimming took off 5 bases at V and 8 bases at J, with 10 bases between the two ends. Here the CDR3 DNA reads TGTGCCAGCAGTCCGGACAGCCACATTCAGTACTTC. Its protein is CASSPDSHIQYF.

This clonotype was seen repeatedly, ten times or more. J is TRBJ1-2 and V is TRBV5-6, with D possibly matching TRBD1 (5 bases). The germline V gene has CDR1 SGHDT and CDR2 YYEEEE. The length of the CDR3 is 14 residues. V was pared by 4 bases and J by 4 bases, with 14 bases between. In DNA, the CDR3 is TGTGCCAGCAGCACGGGACTCCCCTCCTATGGCTACACCTTC. The encoded protein is CASSTGLPSYGYTF.

The chain couples TRBV4-3 to TRBJ1-6; D gene ambiguous. Per the germline V gene, CDR1 is LGHNA and CDR2 is YSLEER. V lost 8 bases, J lost 6 bases, and 8 bases lay in between. This CDR3 spans 12 amino acids. CDR3 region: CASGRVNSPLHF. The CDR3, as DNA: TGCGCCAGCGGCCGGGTTAATTCACCCCTCCACTTT.

This clonotype has a handful of counts. The gene calls are TRBV20-1 and TRBJ2-1; no reliable D call. The V gene lost 0 bases and the J gene lost 3 bases, with 12 bases spanning the gap. Germline V lookup: CDR1 DFQATT, CDR2 SNEGSKA (reference sequence). The CDR3 length is 15 residues. In nucleotides, the CDR3 is TGCAGTGCTAGAGATCAGGCCCAGAGCTACAATGAGCAGTTCTTC. This sequence encodes CSARDQAQSYNEQFF.

The chain combines TRBV12-5 with TRBJ1-6; D is unresolved. Germline V gene lookup returns CDR1 LGHNT and CDR2 FRNRAP. V was pared by 0 bases and J by 0 bases, with 12 bases between. CDR3 length equals 18 residues. CDR3 bases: TGTGCTAGTGGTTTGGTACAAAGGGCTAGCTCCTATAATTCACCCCTCCACTTT. Its protein product is CASGLVQRASSYNSPLHF.

This clonotype was counted between two and nine times. The V gene is TRBV6-5, the J gene TRBJ1-1; TRBD1 agrees at 9 bases. The CDR3 runs 12 residues. Germline V gene data show CDR1 as MNHEY and CDR2 as SVGAGI. Losses at the gene ends were 6 bases for V and 10 bases for J; bases not matched to a gene: 6. The CDR3 DNA sequence: TGTGCCAGCAGACAAGGACAGGGGTTAGCTTTCTTT. This codes for CASRQGQGLAFF.

The chain combines TRBV6-1 with TRBJ1-4; D is unresolved. The germline V gene has CDR1 MNHNS and CDR2 SASEGT. V was pared by 1 base and J by 13 bases, with 13 bases between. This CDR3 has 13 amino acids. The CDR3 DNA reads as TGTGCCAGCAGTGAAGGCCCGCACCGGAGACTGTTTTTT. The encoded protein is CASSEGPHRRLFF.

The rearrangement uses TRBV12-3 or TRBV12-4 and TRBJ2-5; 13 nucleotides match TRBD2. Trimming removed 6 bases from V and 5 bases from J; junction bases left unmatched: 6. This CDR3 has 15 residues. This chain's CDR3 is CASSTLAGGPETQYF. The CDR3, as DNA: TGTGCCAGCAGCACACTAGCGGGAGGGCCTGAGACCCAGTACTTC.

The chain links TRBV3-1 to TRBJ2-1; 8 positions match TRBD2. Germline V gene data show CDR1 as LGHDT and CDR2 as YNNKEL (reference sequence). The V gene end was trimmed by 1 base and the J gene end by 6 bases; junction bases not matched to a gene: 5. The CDR3 length is 15 residues. DNA of the CDR3: TGTGCCAGCAGCCAAGCGGGGGGGGAAGGCAATGAGCAGTTCTTC. Residues: CASSQAGGEGNEQFF.

The rearrangement uses TRBV29-1 and TRBJ1-1, with no clear D. The V gene's germline CDR1 is SQVTM and CDR2 ANQGSEA. The CDR3 is made up of 10 amino acids. The V and J ends lost 5 bases and 10 bases respectively, with 11 bases between them. CDR3 residues: CSVSGSGAFF. In DNA, the CDR3 is TGCAGCGTTTCAGGTTCCGGAGCTTTCTTT. The whole variable domain, filled in from reference TRBV29-1 and TRBJ1-1, reads SAVISQKPSRDICQRGTSLTIQCQVDSQVTMMFWYRQQPGQSLTLIATANQGSEATYESGFVIDKFPISRPNLTFSTLTVSNMSPEDSSIYLCSVSGSGAFFGQGTRLTVV.

The chain couples TRBV12-3 or TRBV12-4 to TRBJ1-1; D not certain. CDR3 size: 11 residues. V was shortened by 2 bases and J by 11 bases, with 9 bases between the two germline ends. CDR3 loop: CASSLRKAAFF. Written as DNA, the CDR3 is TGTGCCAGCAGTTTAAGGAAAGCGGCTTTCTTT.

This clonotype has a handful of counts. The V gene is TRBV20-1, the J gene TRBJ2-3, with 9 bases fitting TRBD1. The V gene's germline CDR1 is DFQATT and CDR2 SNEGSKA (reference sequence). CDR3 length: 17 amino acids. V dropped 0 bases and J dropped 2; count of bases not matched to a gene: 9. In DNA form, the CDR3 reads TGCAGTGCTAGAGATCCCGCCGGGACAGGGATCACAGATACGCAGTATTTT. Translated: CSARDPAGTGITDTQYF.

This chain joins TRBV9 and TRBJ2-7, with 10 bases fitting TRBD2. Germline CDR1 is SGDLS and CDR2 is YYNGEE. The CDR3 totals 15 residues. V shed 1 base and J 2 bases; nucleotides not matched to a gene: 3. DNA for the CDR3: TGTGCCAGCAGCGTATCTAGCGGGGGAACCTACGAGCAGTACTTC. This sequence encodes CASSVSSGGTYEQYF. Together with reference TRBV9 and TRBJ2-7, the CDR3 gives the full variable domain: DSGVTQTPKHLITATGQRVTLRCSPRSGDLSVYWYQQSLDQGLQFLIQYYNGEERAKGNILERFSAQQFPDLHSELNLSSLELGDSALYFCASSVSSGGTYEQYFGPGTRLTVT.

This clonotype was counted at least ten times. The gene calls are TRBV5-1 and TRBJ1-5; D remains unclear. Germline lookup yields CDR1 SGHRS and CDR2 YFSETQ. V shed 1 base and J shed 3 bases, with 11 bases lying between them. This CDR3 has 15 residues. The CDR3 here is CASSLSSPVNQPQHF. CDR3 nucleotides: TGCGCCAGCAGCTTGAGTAGCCCGGTCAATCAGCCCCAGCATTTT.

The rearrangement joins TRBV6-6 to TRBJ2-7; D gene unclear. Trimming removed 6 bases at V and 5 bases at J, with 20 bases between. The CDR3 runs 15 residues. CDR1 and CDR2 from the germline V gene are MNHNY and SVGAGI (reference sequence). The CDR3 loop reads CASRQTSRNWDEQYF. In DNA, the CDR3 is TGTGCCAGCAGGCAGACCAGCAGGAACTGGGACGAGCAGTACTTC.

This clonotype was counted ten times or more. The chain employs TRBV7-2 and TRBJ2-2, with D maybe TRBD1 (6 bases). The CDR3 has 13 amino acids. Trimming took 5 bases from V and 8 from J, leaving 12 bases between them. The V gene's germline CDR1 is SGHTA and CDR2 FQGNSA. CDR3 residues: CASSPQGGGELFF. Written as DNA, the CDR3 is TGTGCCAGCAGCCCACAGGGTGGAGGGGAGCTGTTTTTT.

This clonotype occurred a few times. This rearrangement joins TRBV6-6 to TRBJ1-1; no clear D gene. V was clipped by 2 bases and J by 1 base, with 5 bases between them. Germline V lookup: CDR1 MNHNY, CDR2 SVGAGI (reference sequence). This CDR3 is 13 amino acids long. In DNA form, the CDR3 reads TGTGCCAGCAGTTACGGGCCGAACACTGAAGCTTTCTTT. Translation: CASSYGPNTEAFF.

A few counts support this clonotype. This rearrangement joins TRBV10-3 to TRBJ1-4; D ambiguous. Germline CDR1 and CDR2: ENHRY and SYGVKD. There are 11 residues in the CDR3. The germline V and J ends were trimmed by 2 bases and 5 bases, with 0 bases remaining between them. CDR3 region: CAISENEKLFF. CDR3 sequence (DNA): TGTGCCATCAGTGAGAATGAAAAACTGTTTTTT.

This chain uses TRBV7-9 with TRBJ1-1; D is ambiguous. From germline, CDR1 is SEHNR and CDR2 FQNEAQ (reference sequence). The CDR3 is 13 amino acids. Trimming cost V 2 bases and J 6 bases, with 10 bases left between them. The CDR3 loop reads CASSLSLTPEAFF. As DNA, the CDR3 is TGTGCCAGCAGCTTATCACTGACCCCTGAAGCTTTCTTT.

This clonotype was observed many times. The rearrangement uses TRBV11-2 and TRBJ2-5, with D perhaps TRBD1 (6 bases). The CDR3 spans 16 residues. The germline V gene encodes CDR1 SGHAT and CDR2 FQNNGV. Trimming took 2 bases from V and 2 from J, leaving 15 bases between them. In DNA, the CDR3 is TGTGCCAGCAGCTTATTAGGGGGTCTGGATCAAGAGACCCAGTACTTC. Its protein is CASSLLGGLDQETQYF.